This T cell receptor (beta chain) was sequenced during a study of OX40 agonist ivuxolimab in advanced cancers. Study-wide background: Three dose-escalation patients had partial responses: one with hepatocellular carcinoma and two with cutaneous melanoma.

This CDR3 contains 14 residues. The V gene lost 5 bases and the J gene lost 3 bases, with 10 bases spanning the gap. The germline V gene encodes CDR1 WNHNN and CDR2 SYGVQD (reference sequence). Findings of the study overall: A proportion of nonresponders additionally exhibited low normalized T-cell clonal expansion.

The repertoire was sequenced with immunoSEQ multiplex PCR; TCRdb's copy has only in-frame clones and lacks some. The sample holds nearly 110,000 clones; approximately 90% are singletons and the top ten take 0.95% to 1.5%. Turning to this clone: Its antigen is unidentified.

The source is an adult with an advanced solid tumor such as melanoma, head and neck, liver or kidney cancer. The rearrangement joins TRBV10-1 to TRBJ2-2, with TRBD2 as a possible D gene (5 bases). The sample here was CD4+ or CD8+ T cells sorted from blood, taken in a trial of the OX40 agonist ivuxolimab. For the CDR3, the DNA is TGCGCCAGCAGTTCTACTAGTTACACCGGGGAGCTGTTTTTT. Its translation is CASSSTSYTGELFF.